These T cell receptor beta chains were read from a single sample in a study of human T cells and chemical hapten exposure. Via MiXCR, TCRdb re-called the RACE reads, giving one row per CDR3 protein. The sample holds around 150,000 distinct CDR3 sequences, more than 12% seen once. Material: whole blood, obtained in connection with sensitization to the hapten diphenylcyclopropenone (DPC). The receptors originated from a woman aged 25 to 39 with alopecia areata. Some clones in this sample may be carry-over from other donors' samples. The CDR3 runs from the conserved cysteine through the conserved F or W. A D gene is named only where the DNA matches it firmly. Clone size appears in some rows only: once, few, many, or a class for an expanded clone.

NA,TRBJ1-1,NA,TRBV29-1,TGCAGCGTTGAGGTGGGGGCGGCTGCGAAGACTGAAGCTTTCTTT,CSVEVGAAAKTEAFF
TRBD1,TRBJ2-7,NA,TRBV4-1,TGCGCCAGCAGCCAACCAGGGACAGCCCTCTACGAGCGGTACTTC,CASSQPGTALYERYF
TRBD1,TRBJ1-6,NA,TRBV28,TGTGCCAGCAGTTTATCTCCCACAGGGGGTCGGTCACCCCTCCACTTT,CASSLSPTGGRSPLHF
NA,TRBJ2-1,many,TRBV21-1,TGTGCCAGCTTAGGGACAGGAACGGACAATGAGCAGTTCTTC,CASLGTGTDNEQFF
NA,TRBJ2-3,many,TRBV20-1,TGCAGTGCTAGAGATCTCAGGACAGATACGCAGTATTTT,CSARDLRTDTQYF
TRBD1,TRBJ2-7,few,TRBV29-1,TGCAGCGTTGGCGACCCTGTTGGGACAGGAGCTTCCTACGAGCAGTACTTC,CSVGDPVGTGASYEQYF
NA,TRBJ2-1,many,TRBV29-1,TGCAGCGGGCCGGGACCGGGTAGTGAGCAGTTCTTC,CSGPGPGSEQFF
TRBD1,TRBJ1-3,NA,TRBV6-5,TGTGCCAGCAGCCGGACAGGGAATACCGGAAACACCATATATTTT,CASSRTGNTGNTIYF
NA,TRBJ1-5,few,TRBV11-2,TGTGCCAGCAGCTTAGGGCCGGGACCGAATCAGCCCCAGCATTTT,CASSLGPGPNQPQHF
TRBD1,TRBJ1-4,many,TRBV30,TGTGCCTGGAGTCAGACAGGGGGCTTTTACGAAAAACTGTTTTTT,CAWSQTGGFYEKLFF
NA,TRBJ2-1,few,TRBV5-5,TGTGCCAGCAGGCCCAGTTACGGTAATGAGCAGTTCTTC,CASRPSYGNEQFF
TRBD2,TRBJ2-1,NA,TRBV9,TGTGCCAGCAGCCCCACTCCGACGGGACTAGCCGAGCAGTTCTTC,CASSPTPTGLAEQFF
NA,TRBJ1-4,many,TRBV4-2,TGTGCCAGCAGCCAAGTGGGAAGACGACTGTTTTTT,CASSQVGRRLFF
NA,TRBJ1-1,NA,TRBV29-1,TGCAGCGTTGACCAGGTTAAGACTGAAGCTTTCTTT,CSVDQVKTEAFF
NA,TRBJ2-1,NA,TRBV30,TGTGCCTGGAGTGGGGGGTCCTACAATGAGCAGTTCTTC,CAWSGGSYNEQFF
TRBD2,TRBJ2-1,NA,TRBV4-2,TGTGCCAGCAGCCAAGATCCACTAGCGGGGGGGCCTCGAGTCTTC,CASSQDPLAGGPRVF
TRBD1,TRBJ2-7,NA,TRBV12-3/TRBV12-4,TGTGCCAGCACCCCAGGACAGGCAAGGGAGCAGTACTTC,CASTPGQAREQYF
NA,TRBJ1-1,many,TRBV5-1,TGCGCCAGCAGCTTGTCGTGGAACACTGAAGCTTTCTTT,CASSLSWNTEAFF
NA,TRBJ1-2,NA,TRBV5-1,TGCGCCAGCAGCTTTCGACCTAAGGGCTACACCTTC,CASSFRPKGYTF
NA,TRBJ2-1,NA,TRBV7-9,TGTGCCAGCAGCCCTAGTTTGCTTCGCGATGAGCAGTTCTTC,CASSPSLLRDEQFF
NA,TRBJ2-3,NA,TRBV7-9,TGTGCCAGCAGCGCGATTCGGCAGGGCGGCACAGATACGCAGTATTTT,CASSAIRQGGTDTQYF
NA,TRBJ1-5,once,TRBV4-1,TGCGCCAGCAGCCAAGACCGGGACAATTATCAGCCCCAGCATTTT,CASSQDRDNYQPQHF
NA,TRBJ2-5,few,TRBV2,TGTGCCAGCAGTGTCAACAGCCAAGAGACCCAGTACTTC,CASSVNSQETQYF
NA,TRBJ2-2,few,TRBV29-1,TGCAGCGTGTATACCGGGGAGCTGTTTTTT,CSVYTGELFF
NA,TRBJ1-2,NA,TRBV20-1,TGCAGTGCCAGAGATACAGGGTTTTCGGGCTACACCTTC,CSARDTGFSGYTF
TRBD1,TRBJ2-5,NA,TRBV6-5,TGTGCCAGCACCCCCAGGGGGTCGGAGACCCAGTACTTC,CASTPRGSETQYF
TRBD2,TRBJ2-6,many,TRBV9,TGTGCCAGCAGCCCCCAGGACCGCGGGGGGGCCGGTGGGGCCAACGTCCTGACTTTC,CASSPQDRGGAGGANVLTF
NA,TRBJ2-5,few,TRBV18,TGTGCCAGCTCACCACAGGGGATGAAGACCCAGTACTTC,CASSPQGMKTQYF
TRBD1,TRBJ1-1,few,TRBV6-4,TGTGCCAGCAGTGACGATTACGGACAGGGGGGGACTGAAGCTTTCTTT,CASSDDYGQGGTEAFF
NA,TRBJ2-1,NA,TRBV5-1,TGCGCCAGCAGCTCGGACGGTATCAATGAGCAGTTCTTC,CASSSDGINEQFF
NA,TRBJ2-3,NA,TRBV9,TGTGCCAGCAGCGTAGATCCGTCCCCAGATACGCAGTATTTT,CASSVDPSPDTQYF
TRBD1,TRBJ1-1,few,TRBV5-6,TGTGCCAGCAGCTTGAAAGCCGGGACAGGGGTAGGGACTGAAGCTTTCTTT,CASSLKAGTGVGTEAFF
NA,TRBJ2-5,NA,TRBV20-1,TGCAGTGCTAGAGATGGACGGGCTGGCGAGACCCAGTACTTC,CSARDGRAGETQYF
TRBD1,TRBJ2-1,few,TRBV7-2,TGTGCCAGCAGCTTAGAACAGGGGGTGTTCCATGAGCAGTTCTTC,CASSLEQGVFHEQFF
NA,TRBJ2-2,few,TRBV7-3,TGTGCCAGCAGCTTACAGGGGCCCACCGGGGAGCTGTTTTTT,CASSLQGPTGELFF
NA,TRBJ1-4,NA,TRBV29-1,TGCAGCGTTGCGGGACTGAGGGATGAAAAACTGTTTTTT,CSVAGLRDEKLFF
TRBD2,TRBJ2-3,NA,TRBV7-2,TGTGCCAGCAGCTCGGTAGCGGGGGCGTCGGTTAATACGCAGTATTTT,CASSSVAGASVNTQYF
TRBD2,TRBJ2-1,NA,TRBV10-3,TGTGCCATCAGTGAGTCCGGGGGTAGCGGGAGAACTTCCACCTACAATGAGCAGTTCTTC,CAISESGGSGRTSTYNEQFF
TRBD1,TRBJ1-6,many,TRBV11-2,TGTGCCAGCAGCCCCGGGACAGGGGGCGCGGGCTATAATTCACCCCTCCACTTT,CASSPGTGGAGYNSPLHF
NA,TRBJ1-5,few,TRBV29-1,TGCAGCGCCGGTGTTGGGGGCAATCAGCCCCAGCATTTT,CSAGVGGNQPQHF